The 31 T cell receptor beta chains listed next were all sequenced from one sample in a study of blood T cell repertoires in COVID-19. The data were produced by immunoSEQ multiplex PCR, yet TCRdb's version contains in-frame clones alone and is incomplete. The data show about 110,000 clones, with around 64% seen just once and about 1.8% held by the top ten. Material: peripheral blood. These receptors were taken from a middle-aged woman with acute or convalescent COVID-19.

V is TRBV5-1 and J is TRBJ2-2; the D is unclear. There are 15 residues in the CDR3. Trimming removed 5 bases at V and 4 bases at J, with 15 bases between. CDR1 and CDR2 from the germline V gene are SGHRS and YFSETQ. The CDR3 loop reads CASRETPVGTGELFF. DNA of the CDR3: TGCGCCAGCAGAGAGACTCCGGTGGGCACCGGGGAGCTGTTTTTT.

This clone was observed a handful of times. The chain employs TRBV7-2 and TRBJ2-1; TRBD2 is a possible D gene (5 bases). Germline assignment: CDR1 SGHTA and CDR2 FQGNSA. The CDR3 is 12 amino acids. Trimming removed 4 bases from V and 8 bases from J, with 9 bases in between. The CDR3 reads CASSSYSDEQFF. The CDR3 nucleotides read TGTGCCAGCAGCTCCTATAGCGATGAGCAGTTCTTC. Supplemented by reference TRBV7-2 and TRBJ2-1, the full variable domain reads GAGVSQSPSNKVTEKGKDVELRCDPISGHTALYWYRQSLGQGLEFLIYFQGNSAPDKSGLPSDRFSAERTGGSVSTLTIQRTQQEDSAVYLCASSSYSDEQFFGPGTRLTVL.

The chain uses TRBV7-9 and TRBJ2-3; 11 bases fit TRBD2. The junction had 12 bases not matched to a gene; V was cut back by 6 bases and J by 7 bases. Germline-derived CDR1 and CDR2 are SEHNR and FQNEAQ (reference sequence). The CDR3 runs to 16 residues. The CDR3 spells CASRPSGGPNRNTQYF. CDR3 DNA: TGTGCCAGCAGACCTAGCGGGGGGCCGAACAGGAATACGCAGTATTTT.

In its sample, this clone was seen a few times. The rearrangement links TRBV11-3 to TRBJ2-5; weak D call: TRBD2 (6 bases). Germline CDR1 reads SGHNT; CDR2 reads YENEEA. V was cut by 5 bases and J by 1 base, with 14 bases left in between. This CDR3 contains 15 residues. The CDR3: CASSVRRGSQETQYF. As DNA, the CDR3 is TGTGCCAGCAGCGTAAGGCGGGGCTCCCAAGAGACCCAGTACTTC.

The gene calls are TRBV2 and TRBJ2-7, with D possibly matching TRBD1 (5 bases). This CDR3 comprises 13 residues. Germline-derived CDR1 and CDR2 are SNHLY and FYNNEI. V lost 4 bases and J 3 bases, leaving 10 bases between the germline ends. The CDR3 nucleotides read TGTGCCAGCAGTGGTTCGCAGGGCTACGAGCAGTACTTC. As protein: CASSGSQGYEQYF.

The chain uses TRBV18 and TRBJ2-7; 11 bases are shared with TRBD1. Germline CDR1 is KGHSH and CDR2 is LQKENI. J was trimmed by 4 bases and V by 3 bases; bases with no gene match: 5. The CDR3 consists of 15 residues. The CDR3 bases are TGTGCCAGCTCACCCGGACAGGGGGCCGATTACGAGCAGTACTTC. Protein sequence: CASSPGQGADYEQYF.

In regard to this clone: The germline gene is not matched at one end of the junction; a read error may be the cause. This specimen includes other DNA sequences encoding the same CDR3. The chain uses TRBV2 and TRBJ1-4; TRBD1 matches at 10 bases. The germline gives CDR1 SNHLY, CDR2 FYNNEI. This CDR3 is built from 15 residues. In DNA form, the CDR3 reads TGTGCCAGCAGAGCCGGGACAGGGGATCATGAAAAGCTGTTTTTT. Translated: CASRAGTGDHEKLFF.

The chain joins TRBV5-1 to TRBJ2-7; TRBD1 is a possible D gene (5 bases). The CDR3 runs 15 residues. The ends were cut back, 0 bases at V and 3 bases at J, with 13 bases in the middle. Germline V gives CDR1 SGHRS, CDR2 YFSETQ. CDR3 residues: CASSLAGQGSYEQYF. CDR3 nucleotides: TGCGCCAGCAGCTTGGCCGGCCAGGGCAGCTACGAGCAGTACTTC.

The CDR3 protein is CAISESWTGTSGANVLTF. CDR3 DNA: TGTGCCATCAGTGAGTCCTGGACAGGGACCTCTGGGGCCAACGTCCTGACTTTC. The chain couples TRBV10-3 to TRBJ2-6; 8 positions match TRBD1. Trimming at V came to 0 bases and at J to 0 bases, leaving 4 bases not matched to a gene. Germline CDR1 and CDR2: ENHRY and SYGVKD. The CDR3 is 18 amino acids.

V usage is TRBV19 and J usage is TRBJ1-4; possibly TRBD1 for D (6 bases). Germline CDR1 and CDR2: LNHDA and SQIVND (reference sequence). V gave up 3 bases and J gave up 8 bases, with 13 bases separating them. The CDR3 has 14 amino acids. The chain's CDR3 is CASSISGEGEKLFF. The DNA of the CDR3 is TGTGCCAGTAGTATTTCAGGGGAGGGCGAAAAACTGTTTTTT.

This chain connects TRBV5-1 to TRBJ1-4, with TRBD1 matching over 7 bases. Unmatched junction bases numbered 7, after V lost 0 bases and J lost 8 bases. In germline, CDR1 is SGHRS, CDR2 YFSETQ. The CDR3 loop spans 15 amino acids. CDR3: CASSLGQGGAEKLFF. The CDR3 region has the DNA TGCGCCAGCAGCTTGGGTCAAGGGGGCGCCGAAAAACTGTTTTTT. The full variable domain, its missing parts supplied by reference TRBV5-1 and TRBJ1-4, is KAGVTQTPRYLIKTRGQQVTLSCSPISGHRSVSWYQQTPGQGLQFLFEYFSETQRNKGNFPGRFSGRQFSNSRSEMNVSTLELGDSALYLCASSLGQGGAEKLFFGSGTQLSVL.

The chain combines TRBV30 with TRBJ2-1; 8 bases are shared with TRBD2. This CDR3 region has 15 residues. Germline CDR1 and CDR2: GTSNPN and SVGIG (reference sequence). J was trimmed by 7 bases and V by 3 bases; bases with no gene match: 11. The CDR3 DNA follows: TGTGCCTGGAGCGTGAGCGGGGGCCTTTGGAATGAGCAGTTCTTC. Encoded protein: CAWSVSGGLWNEQFF.

The V call is TRBV11-2, the J call TRBJ2-2; D is perhaps TRBD1 (5 bases). CDR1 SGHAT and CDR2 FQNNGV come from the germline V gene. The V gene lost 4 bases and the J gene lost 7 bases, with 13 bases spanning the gap. The CDR3 totals 14 residues. DNA of the CDR3: TGTGCCAGCAGCTCAACAACTCAGGGCGGGGAGCTGTTTTTT. Amino acids: CASSSTTQGGELFF.

In this sample, this clone turned up once. This chain uses TRBV27 with TRBJ2-1, with D possibly TRBD2 on 6 matching bases. Trimming pared 1 base from V and 5 bases from J, leaving 12 bases between. The CDR3 consists of 15 residues. Germline-derived CDR1 and CDR2 are MNHEY and SMNVEV (reference sequence). The chain's CDR3 is CASSLWGEGHNEQFF. In nucleotides, the CDR3 is TGTGCCAGCAGTTTATGGGGGGAAGGTCACAATGAGCAGTTCTTC.

The V call is TRBV28, the J call TRBJ1-5; 9 bases are shared with TRBD1. Germline V gives CDR1 MDHEN, CDR2 SYDVKM. V lost 5 bases, J lost 6 bases, and 8 bases stayed unmatched. The CDR3 contains 15 residues. CDR3 nucleotide sequence: TGTGCCAGCAGTGACCGGGGGACAGGGATTCAGCCCCAGCATTTT. Its translation: CASSDRGTGIQPQHF.

The rearrangement joins TRBV6-5 to TRBJ1-2, with TRBD1 as a possible D gene (6 bases). The CDR3 sequence is 13 residues long. The ends were cut back, 5 bases at V and 7 bases at J, with 14 bases in the middle. CDR1 MNHEY and CDR2 SVGAGI come from the germline V gene. The CDR3 loop is CASSLSGAPGYTF. In DNA, the CDR3 is TGTGCCAGCAGTCTCTCAGGGGCGCCTGGCTACACCTTC.

V gene TRBV5-1 combines with J gene TRBJ2-5; 11 bases are shared with TRBD2. The CDR3 contains 16 residues. The germline gives CDR1 SGHRS, CDR2 YFSETQ. The V gene end was trimmed by 4 bases and the J gene end by 3 bases; junction bases not matched to a gene: 8. The CDR3 is CASSRGTGLAEETQYF. The CDR3 nucleotides are TGCGCCAGCAGCCGGGGGACGGGACTAGCGGAAGAGACCCAGTACTTC.

This clone occurred once. The V and J genes are TRBV9 and TRBJ1-1; no reliable D call. The CDR3 is made up of 14 amino acids. The V gene lost 0 bases and the J gene lost 1 base, with 7 bases spanning the gap. Germline CDR1 and CDR2: SGDLS and YYNGEE. CDR3 sequence: CASSVEAANTEAFF. Here the CDR3 DNA reads TGTGCCAGCAGCGTAGAAGCGGCGAACACTGAAGCTTTCTTT.

The table lists this clone with many counts. This rearrangement joins TRBV30 to TRBJ2-3; 9 bases are shared with TRBD1. This CDR3 contains 14 residues. From germline, CDR1 is GTSNPN and CDR2 SVGIG (reference sequence). Germline trimming cut 5 bases from V and 5 bases from J; bases unmatched to any gene: 8. The CDR3 sequence is CAWGTGSAGDTQYF. For the CDR3, the DNA is TGTGCCTGGGGGACAGGGTCCGCAGGAGATACGCAGTATTTT. Looking up the rest from reference TRBV30 and TRBJ2-3 gives the full variable domain: SQTIHQWPATLVQPVGSPLSLECTVEGTSNPNLYWYRQAAGRGLQLLFYSVGIGQISSEVPQNLSASRPQDRQFILSSKKLLLSDSGFYLCAWGTGSAGDTQYFGPGTRLTVL.

This chain links TRBV25-1 with TRBJ2-5; the D is unclear. The CDR3 extends over 13 amino acids. V lost 3 bases to trimming and J lost 5 bases, with 10 bases between them. Germline assignment: CDR1 MGHDK and CDR2 SYGVNS. In nucleotides, the CDR3 is TGTGCCAGCAGTGATCCCGGGTACGAGACCCAGTACTTC. Amino acid sequence: CASSDPGYETQYF.

This rearrangement joins TRBV6-1 to TRBJ1-2, with D possibly TRBD1 on 5 matching bases. The CDR3 has 16 residues. Trimming took off 4 bases at V and 8 bases at J, with 23 bases between the two ends. Germline CDR1 is MNHNS and CDR2 is SASEGT. In DNA form, the CDR3 reads TGTGCCAGCAGTGTAACGGGGAGGAGAGGGGAAAGGGGCTACACCTTC. The encoded protein is CASSVTGRRGERGYTF.

Here the CDR3 reads CASSRGLAGVYEQFF. CDR3 bases: TGTGCCAGTAGTAGGGGACTAGCGGGGGTTTATGAGCAGTTCTTC. This rearrangement joins TRBV19 to TRBJ2-1; the match to TRBD2 covers 14 bases. After removal of 4 bases from V and 8 bases from J, the junction contained 4 bases not matched to a gene. The CDR3 is made up of 15 amino acids. The germline V gene has CDR1 LNHDA and CDR2 SQIVND (reference sequence). Full variable domain (missing parts from reference TRBV19 and TRBJ2-1): DGGITQSPKYLFRKEGQNVTLSCEQNLNHDAMYWYRQDPGQGLRLIYYSQIVNDFQKGDIAEGYSVSREKKESFPLTVTSAQKNPTAFYLCASSRGLAGVYEQFFGPGTRLTVL.

V is TRBV7-9 and J is TRBJ2-7, with D possibly TRBD1 on 5 matching bases. From germline, CDR1 is SEHNR and CDR2 FQNEAQ (reference sequence). The CDR3 is 13 amino acids. V dropped 5 bases and J dropped 3 bases, with 11 bases sitting between them. The CDR3 protein is CASSPNRNYEQYF. DNA for the CDR3: TGTGCCAGCAGCCCCAACAGGAACTACGAGCAGTACTTC.

The chain has TRBV13 and TRBJ2-1; TRBD2 agrees at 9 bases. With 0 bases clipped from V and 9 bases from J, the junction kept 3 bases outside the gene matches. This CDR3 has 14 residues. Germline V lookup: CDR1 PRHDT, CDR2 FYEKMQ (reference sequence). The CDR3 reads CASSLGRGGSEQFF. The CDR3 DNA follows: TGTGCCAGCAGCTTAGGGCGGGGGGGCTCTGAGCAGTTCTTC.

The chain's CDR3 is CASSQYRWEQYF. The CDR3 DNA reads as TGTGCCAGCAGCCAGTACAGGTGGGAGCAGTACTTC. The V and J genes are TRBV14 and TRBJ2-7; D might be TRBD1 (5 bases). Deletions cut 3 bases from V and 7 bases from J, with 10 bases between. The CDR3 is 12 residues long. The V gene's germline CDR1 is SGHDN and CDR2 FVKESK.

In this sample, this clone turned up once. In nucleotides, the CDR3 is TGCAGCGCTCAGGGAAACTATGGCTACACCTTC. Translated, it gives CSAQGNYGYTF. The chain carries TRBV29-1 and TRBJ1-2; TRBD1 might be the D (5 bases). The germline V gene has CDR1 SQVTM and CDR2 ANQGSEA. Trimming removed 7 bases from V and 2 bases from J, with 8 bases in between. The CDR3 runs 11 residues.

In this sample, this clone turned up a few times. An end of the junction differs from the germline gene, which may be a read error. The V call is TRBV28, the J call TRBJ2-7; D is perhaps TRBD2 (6 bases). Germline-derived CDR1 and CDR2 are MDHEN and SYDVKM. The CDR3 is 15 residues long. CDR3 sequence: CASSFGGGPSDEQYF. Here the CDR3 DNA reads TGTGCCAGCAGTTTTGGAGGAGGGCCCTCCGACGAGCAGTACTTC.

The chain recombines TRBV15 with TRBJ2-3, with D hard to call. Germline V lookup: CDR1 LNHNV, CDR2 YYDKDF (reference sequence). V lost 1 base to trimming and J lost 6 bases, with 14 bases between them. This CDR3 comprises 15 residues. This chain's CDR3 is CATSRGLAARDTQYF. CDR3 DNA: TGTGCCACCAGCAGAGGTTTAGCAGCCCGGGATACGCAGTATTTT.

V gene TRBV19 combines with J gene TRBJ2-7; 9 bases are shared with TRBD1. Germline CDR1 reads LNHDA; CDR2 reads SQIVND (reference sequence). Unmatched junction bases numbered 14, after V lost 5 bases and J lost 6 bases. This CDR3 spans 16 amino acids. The CDR3 DNA is TGTGCCAGTAGTCCCACAGGAAGGACAGGGGAGTCCGAGCAGTACTTC. It specifies CASSPTGRTGESEQYF.

The rearrangement uses TRBV4-1 and TRBJ1-6; 7 nucleotides agree with TRBD1. The V and J ends lost 6 bases and 9 bases, in that order; junction bases with no gene match: 14. Looked up from germline, CDR1 is MGHRA and CDR2 is YSYEKL. The CDR3 is made up of 16 amino acids. As DNA, the CDR3 is TGCGCCAGCAGTCAGGGTGGACAGGCCGGGAGTTCACCCCTCCACTTT. This codes for CASSQGGQAGSSPLHF.

This clone was seen a few times. V gene TRBV13 combines with J gene TRBJ2-1, with 9 bases identical to TRBD2. The V and J ends lost 2 bases and 2 bases, in that order; junction bases with no gene match: 7. CDR1 is PRHDT and CDR2 is FYEKMQ in the germline V gene (reference sequence). The CDR3 length is 17 residues. CDR3 region: CASSLRVRGGPYNEQFF. The CDR3 DNA follows: TGTGCCAGCAGCTTACGGGTGCGGGGGGGGCCCTACAATGAGCAGTTCTTC.